The 17 T cell receptor beta chains below all came from one sample that was sequenced in a study of Ad26.COV2.S vaccination and SARS-CoV-2 variants. Treatment noted: approximately 18 received Ad26.COV2.S at low or high dose, single or two shots; about 5 received placebo; per-sample allocation not given. Samples analyzed were those drawn on day 63 after the first vaccine or placebo injection. TCRdb's copy holds only in-frame clones and misses some; the assay was immunoSEQ multiplex PCR. In the table there are 300,000 to 400,000 clones, about 90% of which are singletons. Sample: peripheral blood, taken in a trial of Ad26.COV2.S vaccine versus placebo. These receptors all come from a person aged 18-60 years who received the Ad26.COV2.S COVID-19 vaccine or a placebo.

The chain combines TRBV15 with TRBJ2-5, with a tentative D call TRBD2 (5 bases). CDR3 length: 14 residues. The germline gives CDR1 LNHNV, CDR2 YYDKDF (reference sequence). The ends were cut back, 7 bases at V and 3 bases at J, with 15 bases in the middle. The CDR3 nucleotides are TGTGCCACCACCCCACGGAGCGGAGAAGAGACCCAGTACTTC. Translation: CATTPRSGEETQYF.

The sample holds a few counts of this clone. This rearrangement joins TRBV5-1 to TRBJ2-2, with 7 bases fitting TRBD1. This CDR3 is built from 16 residues. V shed 3 bases, J shed 3 bases, and the junction held 8 bases outside the gene matches. The germline V gene encodes CDR1 SGHRS and CDR2 YFSETQ. Written as DNA, the CDR3 is TGCGCCAGCAGCTCTTTGACAGGGATAGACACCGGGGAGCTGTTTTTT. It encodes CASSSLTGIDTGELFF. Supplemented by reference TRBV5-1 and TRBJ2-2, the full variable domain reads KAGVTQTPRYLIKTRGQQVTLSCSPISGHRSVSWYQQTPGQGLQFLFEYFSETQRNKGNFPGRFSGRQFSNSRSEMNVSTLELGDSALYLCASSSLTGIDTGELFFGEGSRLTVL.

The rearrangement joins TRBV7-2 to TRBJ1-6; possible D gene TRBD1, 5 bases. Germline V gene sequence: CDR1 SGHTA, CDR2 FQGNSA. The CDR3 length is 16 residues. V was cut by 6 bases and J by 7 bases, with 19 bases left in between. CDR3 coding DNA: TGTGCCAGCAGGCTGGGGGTCAGCGCCTTGAATTCACCCCTCCACTTT. This encodes CASRLGVSALNSPLHF.

For the CDR3, the DNA is TGTGCCAGCAGCTTGCTAGGTGAACAGCCCCAGCATTTT. Translation gives CASSLLGEQPQHF. The chain is built from TRBV5-6 and TRBJ1-5; no firm D call. The CDR3 is made up of 13 amino acids. CDR1 is SGHDT, CDR2 YYEEEE, per germline. Deletions cut 1 base from V and 7 bases from J, with 9 bases between. Together with reference TRBV5-6 and TRBJ1-5, the CDR3 gives the full variable domain: DAGVTQSPTHLIKTRGQQVTLRCSPKSGHDTVSWYQQALGQGPQFIFQYYEEEERQRGNFPDRFSGHQFPNYSSELNVNALLLGDSALYLCASSLLGEQPQHFGDGTRLSIL.

This chain joins TRBV9 and TRBJ2-3; D gene uncertain. The CDR3 has 14 residues. Trimming stripped 4 bases from V and 3 bases from J, with 12 bases between. Germline CDR1 SGDLS, CDR2 YYNGEE. Written as DNA, the CDR3 is TGTGCCAGCAGCACTCAAGTCCAGACAGATACGCAGTATTTT. Protein: CASSTQVQTDTQYF. Supplemented by reference TRBV9 and TRBJ2-3, the full variable domain reads DSGVTQTPKHLITATGQRVTLRCSPRSGDLSVYWYQQSLDQGLQFLIQYYNGEERAKGNILERFSAQQFPDLHSELNLSSLELGDSALYFCASSTQVQTDTQYFGPGTRLTVL.

The sample holds a few counts of this clone. The V call is TRBV21-1, the J call TRBJ1-1; the table calls TRBD1, which could not be checked here. TRBV21-1 is a documented pseudogene. CDR3 length: 14 residues. CDR3 DNA sequence: TGTGCCAGCAGCAAATACACAGGTGGGATCGAAGCTTTCTTT. This codes for CASSKYTGGIEAFF.

The V call is TRBV5-5, the J call TRBJ1-5, with a tentative D call TRBD1 (5 bases). The V and J ends lost 4 bases and 2 bases respectively, with 13 bases between them. The CDR3 runs to 15 residues. Germline assignment: CDR1 SGHKS and CDR2 YYEKEE (reference sequence). CDR3 in DNA: TGTGCCAGCAGCGCCACAGGAAACGGCAATCAGCCCCAGCATTTT. Translated: CASSATGNGNQPQHF.

The V call is TRBV6-2 or TRBV6-3, the J call TRBJ1-1; D may be TRBD1 (5 bases). V was shortened by 6 bases and J by 7 bases, with 12 bases between the two germline ends. The CDR3 is made up of 12 amino acids. Per the germline V gene, CDR1 is MNHEY and CDR2 is SVGEGT. The CDR3 is CASSPRDGEAFF. CDR3 bases: TGTGCCAGCAGCCCCCGGGACGGTGAAGCTTTCTTT.

The chain carries TRBV19 and TRBJ1-1; possibly TRBD1 for D (6 bases). Trimming cost V 1 base and J 5 bases, with 11 bases left between them. CDR3 length: 14 amino acids. Per germline, CDR1 LNHDA and CDR2 SQIVND (reference sequence). This CDR3 is CASSIVSGETEAFF. The CDR3 coding sequence is TGTGCCAGTAGTATAGTCTCAGGGGAAACTGAAGCTTTCTTT.

The V gene is TRBV5-8, the J gene TRBJ1-5; TRBD1 agrees at 11 bases. This CDR3 has 15 amino acids. Germline values: CDR1 SGHTS, CDR2 YDEGEE. After removal of 7 bases from V and 4 bases from J, the junction contained 7 bases not matched to a gene. CDR3 nucleotide sequence: TGTGCCAGCGGAGTGGGGACAGGGGGGAATCAGCCCCAGCATTTT. Protein sequence: CASGVGTGGNQPQHF.

The V gene is TRBV5-6, the J gene TRBJ2-7; 9 bases map to TRBD1. V dropped 4 bases and J dropped 1; count of bases not matched to a gene: 3. Germline CDR1 is SGHDT and CDR2 is YYEEEE. The CDR3 length is 14 residues. The CDR3 here is CASSLGQGSYEQYF. CDR3 bases: TGTGCCAGCAGCCTAGGACAGGGGTCCTACGAGCAGTACTTC.

This chain uses TRBV6-2 or TRBV6-3 with TRBJ1-1; the D gene is possibly TRBD1 (5 bases). Deletions cut 5 bases from V and 7 bases from J, with 23 bases between. This CDR3 spans 16 amino acids. Per the germline V gene, CDR1 is MNHEY and CDR2 is SVGEGT. The CDR3 DNA is TGTGCCAGCAGTCCATTACCTTGGGACGATGGGGATGAAGCTTTCTTT. Protein product: CASSPLPWDDGDEAFF.

The CDR3 DNA reads TGTGCCAGCAGCTTATATACCCCCAATGAGCAGTTCTTC. It specifies CASSLYTPNEQFF. The chain carries TRBV7-2 and TRBJ2-1; D is uncertain. V lost 2 bases, J lost 6 bases, and 8 bases lay in between. The CDR3 runs to 13 residues. Germline CDR1 reads SGHTA; CDR2 reads FQGNSA. The variable domain in full, completed from reference TRBV7-2 and TRBJ2-1, reads GAGVSQSPSNKVTEKGKDVELRCDPISGHTALYWYRQSLGQGLEFLIYFQGNSAPDKSGLPSDRFSAERTGGSVSTLTIQRTQQEDSAVYLCASSLYTPNEQFFGPGTRLTVL.

The rearrangement links TRBV5-4 to TRBJ1-2; D is unclear. The germline gives CDR1 SGHNT, CDR2 YYREEE (reference sequence). V dropped 1 base and J dropped 2 bases, with 15 bases sitting between them. The CDR3 length is 16 residues. CDR3 nucleotide sequence: TGTGCCAGCAGCTTGTCGCCGAGCGGGGAGAACTATGGCTACACCTTC. Residues: CASSLSPSGENYGYTF. The complete variable domain, with remaining parts taken from reference TRBV5-4 and TRBJ1-2, reads ETGVTQSPTHLIKTRGQQVTLRCSSQSGHNTVSWYQQALGQGPQFIFQYYREEENGRGNFPPRFSGLQFPNYSSELNVNALELDDSALYLCASSLSPSGENYGYTFGSGTRLTVV.

The rearrangement joins TRBV7-3 to TRBJ2-2; weak D call: TRBD2 (5 bases). Germline V CDR1 and CDR2: SGHTA, FQGTGA. The CDR3 runs to 16 residues. With 2 bases removed from V and 0 bases from J, the gap between germline ends came to 10 bases. CDR3 region: CASSLGLAANTGELFF. CDR3 DNA sequence: TGTGCCAGCAGCTTAGGGCTAGCCGCGAACACCGGGGAGCTGTTTTTT. Full variable domain (remainder filled in from reference TRBV7-3 and TRBJ2-2): GAGVSQTPSNKVTEKGKYVELRCDPISGHTALYWYRQSLGQGPEFLIYFQGTGAADDSGLPNDRFFAVRPEGSVSTLKIQRTERGDSAVYLCASSLGLAANTGELFFGEGSRLTVL.

The gene calls are TRBV11-3 and TRBJ2-5, with D perhaps TRBD2 (7 bases). Germline CDR1 and CDR2: SGHNT and YENEEA. V shed 0 bases and J shed 1 base, with 12 bases lying between them. The CDR3 covers 16 residues. The CDR3 region is CASSLDWRGGQETQYF. The CDR3 DNA sequence: TGTGCCAGCAGCTTAGATTGGAGGGGGGGCCAAGAGACCCAGTACTTC. Filled out from reference TRBV11-3 and TRBJ2-5, the complete variable domain reads EAGVVQSPRYKIIEKKQPVAFWCNPISGHNTLYWYLQNLGQGPELLIRYENEEAVDDSQLPKDRFSAERLKGVDSTLKIQPAELGDSAVYLCASSLDWRGGQETQYFGPGTRLLVL.

The chain recombines TRBV6-5 with TRBJ2-2; D remains ambiguous. The CDR3 is 15 residues long. The germline CDR1 and CDR2 sequences are MNHEY and SVGAGI. V was cut by 0 bases and J by 6 bases, with 11 bases left in between. The CDR3 bases are TGTGCCAGCAGTTACTCGAAATTGGCAGCCGGGGAGCTGTTTTTT. This codes for CASSYSKLAAGELFF.